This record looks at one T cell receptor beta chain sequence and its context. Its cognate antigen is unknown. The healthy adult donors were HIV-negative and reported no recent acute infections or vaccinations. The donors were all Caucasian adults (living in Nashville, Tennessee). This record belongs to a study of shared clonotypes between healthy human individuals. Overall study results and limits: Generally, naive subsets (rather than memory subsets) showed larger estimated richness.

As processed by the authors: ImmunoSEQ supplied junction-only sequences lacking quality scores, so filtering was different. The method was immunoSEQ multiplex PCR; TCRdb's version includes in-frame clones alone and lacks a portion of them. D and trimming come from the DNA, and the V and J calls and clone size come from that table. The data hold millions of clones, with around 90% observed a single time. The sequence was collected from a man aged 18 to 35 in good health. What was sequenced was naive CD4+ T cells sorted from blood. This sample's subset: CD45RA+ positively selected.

The CDR3 here is CAWSVQVPGGYTF. The CDR3 DNA follows: TGTGCCTGGAGTGTACAAGTCCCCGGGGGCTACACCTTC. The chain carries TRBV30 and TRBJ1-2; D call uncertain. The V end was cut by 0 bases, the J end by 8 bases, with 13 bases between. Germline assignment: CDR1 GTSNPN and CDR2 SVGIG (reference sequence). The CDR3 is 13 amino acids.